The entry below describes one TCR beta chain. The antigen is not known. The sequenced template was RNA, covering the TCR beta CDR3 region. In the first round, RT-PCR was carried out with HTBI primers, and a multiplex PCR formed the second round. TCRdb reanalysed the multiplex PCR reads using MiXCR and keeps one entry per CDR3 protein. The sample lists 600,000 to 950,000 distinct CDR3 sequences; around 40% were seen once. Moderate-to-severe activity, CAS ≥3, NOSPECS ≥4 and duration under 3 months were recorded for donors with ophthalmopathy. Fresh peripheral blood (less than 11 ml) yielded the PBMCs. The entry originates in a study of Graves' ophthalmopathy and Graves' hyperthyroidism. The CDR3 spans 14 residues. The ends lost 4 bases at V and 1 base at J; junction bases unmatched: 3. Study outcomes and limitations: At about 69% sensitivity and roughly 72% specificity, the model predicted progression of the ophthalmopathy.

The sequenced material came from peripheral blood. This sequence joins TRBV12-3 or TRBV12-4 and TRBJ1-1; 7 bases are a match to TRBD1. The TCR comes from an adult man with Graves' ophthalmopathy. CDR3 loop: CASSSTGKNTEAFF. CDR3 sequence (DNA): TGTGCCAGCAGTTCGACAGGGAAGAACACTGAAGCTTTCTTT.